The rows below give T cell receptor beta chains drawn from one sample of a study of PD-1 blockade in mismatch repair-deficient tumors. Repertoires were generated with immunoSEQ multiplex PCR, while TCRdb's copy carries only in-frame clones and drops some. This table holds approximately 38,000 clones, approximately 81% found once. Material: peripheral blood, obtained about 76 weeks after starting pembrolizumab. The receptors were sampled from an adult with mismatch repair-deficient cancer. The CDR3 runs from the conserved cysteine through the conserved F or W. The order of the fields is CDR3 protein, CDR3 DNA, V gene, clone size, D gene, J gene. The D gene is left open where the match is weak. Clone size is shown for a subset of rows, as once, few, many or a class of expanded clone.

CDR3aa: CAISEAVDTDTQYF; CDR3nt: TGTGCCATCAGTGAGGCGGTAGACACAGATACGCAGTATTTT; v_gene: TRBV10-3; abundance: few; d_gene: NA; j_gene: TRBJ2-3
CDR3aa: CASSSGIVSQETQYF; CDR3nt: TGTGCCAGCAGCTCCGGAATAGTTTCTCAAGAGACCCAGTACTTC; v_gene: TRBV6-1; abundance: NA; d_gene: NA; j_gene: TRBJ2-5
CDR3aa: CASSTPGYSNQPQHF; CDR3nt: TGTGCCAGTAGTACCCCCGGGTATAGCAATCAGCCCCAGCATTTT; v_gene: TRBV19; abundance: few; d_gene: NA; j_gene: TRBJ1-5
CDR3aa: CASSPGQFAYNEQFF; CDR3nt: TGTGCCAGCAGTCCAGGACAGTTCGCCTACAATGAGCAGTTCTTC; v_gene: TRBV27; abundance: NA; d_gene: NA; j_gene: TRBJ2-1
CDR3aa: CASSGYRGPGELFF; CDR3nt: TGTGCCAGCAGTGGGTACAGGGGGCCCGGGGAGCTGTTTTTT; v_gene: TRBV27; abundance: once; d_gene: TRBD1; j_gene: TRBJ2-2
CDR3aa: CASSLPGQGGQYF; CDR3nt: TGTGCCAGCAGTTTACCGGGACAGGGAGGGCAGTACTTC; v_gene: TRBV28; abundance: few; d_gene: TRBD1; j_gene: TRBJ2-7
CDR3aa: CASSLGGLAVNEQFF; CDR3nt: TGTGCCAGCAGCCTAGGAGGACTAGCTGTTAATGAGCAGTTCTTC; v_gene: TRBV7-2; abundance: NA; d_gene: TRBD2; j_gene: TRBJ2-1
CDR3aa: CASSPYDPVGTEAFF; CDR3nt: TGTGCCAGCTCACCGTACGACCCGGTTGGGACTGAAGCTTTCTTT; v_gene: TRBV18; abundance: NA; d_gene: NA; j_gene: TRBJ1-1
CDR3aa: CASSHFREKLFF; CDR3nt: TGTGCCAGCAGCCATTTCCGGGAGAAGCTGTTTTTT; v_gene: TRBV14; abundance: NA; d_gene: NA; j_gene: TRBJ2-2
CDR3aa: CATGLADAYEQYF; CDR3nt: TGTGCCACCGGACTAGCGGATGCCTACGAGCAGTACTTC; v_gene: TRBV11-2; abundance: NA; d_gene: TRBD2; j_gene: TRBJ2-7
CDR3aa: CASIVSEYNEQFF; CDR3nt: TGTGCCAGCATCGTTAGCGAGTACAATGAGCAGTTCTTC; v_gene: TRBV2; abundance: NA; d_gene: NA; j_gene: TRBJ2-1
CDR3aa: CASSRGGQGHQPQHF; CDR3nt: TGTGCCAGTAGTCGGGGGGGACAGGGTCATCAGCCCCAGCATTTT; v_gene: TRBV19; abundance: NA; d_gene: TRBD1; j_gene: TRBJ1-5
CDR3aa: CASSQGGLGGDTQYF; CDR3nt: TGCGCCAGCAGCCAAGGGGGACTAGGGGGGGATACGCAGTATTTT; v_gene: TRBV4-3; abundance: NA; d_gene: TRBD2; j_gene: TRBJ2-3
CDR3aa: CAIGAKNIQYF; CDR3nt: TGTGCCATAGGAGCCAAAAACATTCAGTACTTC; v_gene: TRBV6-6; abundance: few; d_gene: NA; j_gene: TRBJ2-4
CDR3aa: CASRDTNMNTEAFF; CDR3nt: TGTGCCAGCAGGGACACCAATATGAACACTGAAGCTTTCTTT; v_gene: TRBV6-4; abundance: NA; d_gene: NA; j_gene: TRBJ1-1
CDR3aa: CASSLGTEEETQYF; CDR3nt: TGTGCCAGCTCACTGGGGACAGAGGAAGAGACCCAGTACTTC; v_gene: TRBV18; abundance: NA; d_gene: TRBD1; j_gene: TRBJ2-5
CDR3aa: CSGIRGMNTEAFF; CDR3nt: TGCAGCGGGATAAGGGGTATGAACACTGAAGCTTTCTTT; v_gene: TRBV29-1; abundance: NA; d_gene: NA; j_gene: TRBJ1-1
CDR3aa: CASSLWGRTEAFF; CDR3nt: TGTGCCAGCAGTTTATGGGGTCGGACTGAAGCTTTCTTT; v_gene: TRBV28; abundance: NA; d_gene: NA; j_gene: TRBJ1-1
CDR3aa: CASSGGGGANEKLFF; CDR3nt: TGTGCCAGCAGCGGGGGAGGGGGGGCTAATGAAAAACTGTTTTTT; v_gene: TRBV5-4; abundance: NA; d_gene: NA; j_gene: TRBJ1-4
CDR3aa: CASRRDYEQYF; CDR3nt: TGTGCCAGCAGACGAGATTACGAGCAGTACTTC; v_gene: TRBV27; abundance: NA; d_gene: NA; j_gene: TRBJ2-7
CDR3aa: CASSPYGTGSYNEQFF; CDR3nt: TGTGCCAGCTCACCATACGGGACAGGTTCCTACAATGAGCAGTTCTTC; v_gene: TRBV18; abundance: NA; d_gene: TRBD1; j_gene: TRBJ2-1
CDR3aa: CASAISPSTDTQYF; CDR3nt: TGTGCCAGCGCAATATCCCCTAGCACAGATACGCAGTATTTT; v_gene: TRBV6-5; abundance: NA; d_gene: NA; j_gene: TRBJ2-3
CDR3aa: CASSNLQRGGVTGELFF; CDR3nt: TGTGCCAGCAGCAACCTTCAACGGGGAGGGGTAACCGGGGAGCTGTTTTTT; v_gene: TRBV9; abundance: NA; d_gene: TRBD2; j_gene: TRBJ2-2
CDR3aa: CASSKALELAGWDEQYF; CDR3nt: TGTGCCAGCAGCAAAGCGCTCGAACTAGCGGGCTGGGACGAGCAGTACTTC; v_gene: TRBV21-1; abundance: NA; d_gene: NA; j_gene: TRBJ2-7
CDR3aa: CASSPSTGLSYEQYF; CDR3nt: TGTGCCAGCAGTCCTTCGACTGGGCTCAGCTACGAGCAGTACTTC; v_gene: TRBV27; abundance: NA; d_gene: NA; j_gene: TRBJ2-7
CDR3aa: CAWRLLPGHTYEQYF; CDR3nt: TGTGCCTGGAGACTCCTACCGGGACACACCTACGAGCAGTACTTC; v_gene: TRBV30; abundance: NA; d_gene: NA; j_gene: TRBJ2-7
CDR3aa: CAIRQGMNTEAFF; CDR3nt: TGCGCCATCCGACAGGGAATGAACACTGAAGCTTTCTTT; v_gene: TRBV10-2; abundance: once; d_gene: TRBD1; j_gene: TRBJ1-1
CDR3aa: CAWSSPSASTDTQYF; CDR3nt: TGTGCCTGGAGTTCCCCGTCGGCAAGCACAGATACGCAGTATTTT; v_gene: TRBV30; abundance: NA; d_gene: NA; j_gene: TRBJ2-3
CDR3aa: CASGLSGSYNEQFF; CDR3nt: TGTGCTAGTGGTCTGAGCGGGAGTTACAATGAGCAGTTCTTC; v_gene: TRBV12-5; abundance: NA; d_gene: TRBD2; j_gene: TRBJ2-1
CDR3aa: CSARAGEQYF; CDR3nt: TGCAGTGCTAGAGCAGGGGAGCAGTACTTC; v_gene: TRBV20-1; abundance: NA; d_gene: NA; j_gene: TRBJ2-7
CDR3aa: CASSLSRRLTDTQYF; CDR3nt: TGTGCCAGCAGCCTTAGCAGGAGGTTGACAGATACGCAGTATTTT; v_gene: TRBV11-2; abundance: NA; d_gene: NA; j_gene: TRBJ2-3
CDR3aa: CASSQTQGRTDNYGYTF; CDR3nt: TGCGCCAGCAGCCAGACTCAGGGGCGAACCGATAACTATGGCTACACCTTC; v_gene: TRBV4-3; abundance: once; d_gene: NA; j_gene: TRBJ1-2
CDR3aa: CASSGRQGAANEKLFF; CDR3nt: TGTGCCAGTAGTGGGAGACAGGGGGCTGCTAATGAAAAACTGTTTTTT; v_gene: TRBV19; abundance: NA; d_gene: TRBD1; j_gene: TRBJ1-4
CDR3aa: CASSRQGGDEQFF; CDR3nt: TGTGCCAGCAGTCGACAGGGAGGAGATGAGCAGTTCTTC; v_gene: TRBV25-1; abundance: NA; d_gene: NA; j_gene: TRBJ2-1
CDR3aa: CASNPGPTLGYTF; CDR3nt: TGTGCCAGCAATCCGGGACCCACGCTTGGCTACACCTTC; v_gene: TRBV2; abundance: NA; d_gene: NA; j_gene: TRBJ1-2
CDR3aa: CAWSSRTDTFF; CDR3nt: TGTGCCTGGAGTTCTAGAACAGATACTTTCTTT; v_gene: TRBV30; abundance: NA; d_gene: NA; j_gene: TRBJ1-1
CDR3aa: CASSTLDGTDTQYF; CDR3nt: TGTGCCAGCAGTACCCTGGATGGCACAGATACGCAGTATTTT; v_gene: TRBV5-4; abundance: NA; d_gene: NA; j_gene: TRBJ2-3
CDR3aa: CASSASGAGTGELFF; CDR3nt: TGTGCCAGCAGTGCTAGCGGGGCGGGAACCGGGGAGCTGTTTTTT; v_gene: TRBV6-1; abundance: NA; d_gene: TRBD2; j_gene: TRBJ2-2
CDR3aa: CASKRDRGRETQYF; CDR3nt: TGTGCCAGTAAAAGGGACAGGGGGCGAGAGACCCAGTACTTC; v_gene: TRBV19; abundance: NA; d_gene: TRBD1; j_gene: TRBJ2-5